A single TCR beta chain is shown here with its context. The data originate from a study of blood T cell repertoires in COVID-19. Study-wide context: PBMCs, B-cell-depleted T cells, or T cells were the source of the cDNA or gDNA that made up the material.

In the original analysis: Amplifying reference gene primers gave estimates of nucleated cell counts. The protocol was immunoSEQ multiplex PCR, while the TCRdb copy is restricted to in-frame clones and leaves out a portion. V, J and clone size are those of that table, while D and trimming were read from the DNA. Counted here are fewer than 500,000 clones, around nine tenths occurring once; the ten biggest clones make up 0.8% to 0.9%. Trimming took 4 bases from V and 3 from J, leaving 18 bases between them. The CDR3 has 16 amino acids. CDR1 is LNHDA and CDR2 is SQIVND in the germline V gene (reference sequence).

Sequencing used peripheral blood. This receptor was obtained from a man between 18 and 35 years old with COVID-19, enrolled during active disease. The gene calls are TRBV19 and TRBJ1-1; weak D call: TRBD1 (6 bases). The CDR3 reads CASSSGLGGADTEAFF. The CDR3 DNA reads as TGTGCCAGTAGTAGCGGATTAGGGGGGGCGGACACTGAAGCTTTCTTT. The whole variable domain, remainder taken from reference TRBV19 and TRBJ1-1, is DGGITQSPKYLFRKEGQNVTLSCEQNLNHDAMYWYRQDPGQGLRLIYYSQIVNDFQKGDIAEGYSVSREKKESFPLTVTSAQKNPTAFYLCASSSGLGGADTEAFFGQGTRLTVV.